The 27 T cell receptor beta chains below come from one sample, sequenced in a study of blood T cell repertoires in COVID-19. Data came from immunoSEQ multiplex PCR; TCRdb stores just in-frame clones and leaves some out. The sample lists about 310,000 clones, approximately 86% occurring once. The sequencing sample was made of PBMCs or T cells enriched from blood (not recorded which). The origin of the receptors is a woman between 18 and 29 years old who had recovered from COVID-19.

The rearrangement uses TRBV28 and TRBJ2-2, with 8 bases aligning to TRBD2. In germline, CDR1 is MDHEN, CDR2 SYDVKM. The CDR3 spans 15 residues. V shed 3 bases and J 2 bases; nucleotides not matched to a gene: 2. CDR3 residues: CASSLVAGNTGELFF. In DNA form, the CDR3 reads TGTGCCAGCAGTTTGGTAGCGGGAAACACCGGGGAGCTGTTTTTT.

The V and J genes are TRBV5-1 and TRBJ1-2; a weak D match, TRBD1 (5 bases). There are 15 residues in the CDR3. The V and J ends lost 0 bases and 8 bases respectively, with 17 bases between them. Germline V gene sequence: CDR1 SGHRS, CDR2 YFSETQ. The CDR3 is CASSLDNSGVSGYTF. The CDR3 bases are TGCGCCAGCAGCTTGGATAACTCGGGGGTCTCGGGCTACACCTTC.

The V call is TRBV4-2, the J call TRBJ2-2; TRBD1 agrees at 9 bases. V lost 1 base, J lost 4 bases, and 10 bases stayed unmatched. The CDR3 is 18 residues long. Germline V gene sequence: CDR1 LGHNA, CDR2 YNFKEQ. The CDR3: CASSQVRTGDGFTGELFF. DNA of the CDR3: TGTGCCAGCAGCCAAGTCAGGACAGGGGACGGTTTCACCGGGGAGCTGTTTTTT.

This chain joins TRBV7-2 and TRBJ2-7; 9 nucleotides match TRBD1. In germline, CDR1 is SGHTA, CDR2 FQGNSA. V was clipped by 1 base and J by 12 bases; unmatched bases: 13. This CDR3 is 15 amino acids long. The CDR3 DNA reads as TGTGCCAGCAGCTTAGTGGGCTCGGACAGGGGACCTCGGTACTTC. Protein: CASSLVGSDRGPRYF.

The V call is TRBV10-3, the J call TRBJ1-2; no definite D call. CDR1 and CDR2 from the germline V gene are ENHRY and SYGVKD. Trimming took off 4 bases at V and 1 base at J, with 10 bases between the two ends. This CDR3 is 14 amino acids long. The CDR3 DNA reads TGTGCCATCAGTGCTACCCTTTTTAACTATGGCTACACCTTC. It codes for CAISATLFNYGYTF.

This clone has only one observation. The genes are TRBV7-2 and TRBJ2-1; 8 nucleotides line up with TRBD1. Germline V lookup: CDR1 SGHTA, CDR2 FQGNSA. J gave up 5 bases and V 4 bases, and 13 bases lay outside the gene matches. The CDR3 is 17 residues long. CDR3 nucleotide sequence: TGTGCCAGCAGCTCGGACGTAAGGACAGGGTTGGACAATGAGCAGTTCTTC. Translated, it gives CASSSDVRTGLDNEQFF.

The CDR3 region is CASSPMGDGTGVTDTQYF. CDR3 nucleotide sequence: TGTGCCAGCTCACCAATGGGTGATGGGACAGGGGTCACAGATACGCAGTATTTT. The V call is TRBV18, the J call TRBJ2-3, with 10 bases that match TRBD1. Germline V gene sequence: CDR1 KGHSH, CDR2 LQKENI. Trimming cost V 2 bases and J 2 bases; bases outside gene matches: 10. The CDR3 covers 18 residues.

The genes are TRBV7-3 and TRBJ2-1; TRBD2 matches 13 bases. From germline, CDR1 is SGHTA and CDR2 FQGTGA. Losses at the gene ends were 5 bases for V and 5 bases for J; bases not matched to a gene: 9. The CDR3 extends over 17 amino acids. Here the CDR3 reads CASSTSGRATGDNEQFF. The CDR3 DNA is TGTGCCAGCAGCACTAGCGGGAGGGCGACTGGGGACAATGAGCAGTTCTTC.

V is TRBV7-7 and J is TRBJ1-3; D perhaps matches TRBD1 (5 bases). V lost 5 bases to trimming and J lost 2 bases, with 13 bases between them. Germline lookup yields CDR1 SSHAT and CDR2 FNYEAQ (reference sequence). The CDR3 has 15 residues. CDR3 DNA sequence: TGTGCCAGCAGCCGTGCCGCGGGGGCTGGAAACACCATATATTTT. Translated, it gives CASSRAAGAGNTIYF.

CDR3 sequence (DNA): TGCAGCGTGTACACGGGACAGCAGTCTAACTATGGCTACACCTTC. Its translation is CSVYTGQQSNYGYTF. The chain is built from TRBV29-1 and TRBJ1-2, with TRBD1 identical over 7 bases. Germline lookup yields CDR1 SQVTM and CDR2 ANQGSEA. The CDR3 runs 15 residues. The V gene end was trimmed by 6 bases and the J gene end by 0 bases; junction bases not matched to a gene: 10.

This chain uses TRBV28 with TRBJ2-7; D may be TRBD2 (6 bases). V dropped 6 bases and J dropped 2 bases, with 11 bases sitting between them. CDR1 MDHEN and CDR2 SYDVKM come from the germline V gene. The CDR3 totals 13 residues. The CDR3 here is CASRDSGTYEQYF. In nucleotides, the CDR3 is TGTGCCAGCAGAGATAGCGGAACCTACGAGCAGTACTTC. Filled out from reference TRBV28 and TRBJ2-7, the complete variable domain reads DVKVTQSSRYLVKRTGEKVFLECVQDMDHENMFWYRQDPGLGLRLIYFSYDVKMKEKGDIPEGYSVSREKKERFSLILESASTNQTSMYLCASRDSGTYEQYFGPGTRLTVT.

This clone was detected ten times or more. This rearrangement joins TRBV6-5 to TRBJ2-4; 14 bases are a match to TRBD2. The V gene's germline CDR1 is MNHEY and CDR2 SVGAGI. CDR3 size: 15 residues. V gave up 2 bases and J gave up 9 bases; unmatched junction bases: 3. The CDR3 bases are TGTGCCAGCAGTTACGGGACTAGCGGGGGTACCATTCAGTACTTC. As protein: CASSYGTSGGTIQYF.

A remark on this clone: The same CDR3 also results from other DNA sequences found in this sample. The chain carries TRBV4-1 and TRBJ2-3; D may be TRBD1 (5 bases). This CDR3 is built from 14 residues. Trimming shortened V by 4 bases and J by 0 bases, and 8 bases separated the two germline ends. Germline V gene data show CDR1 as MGHRA and CDR2 as YSYEKL. The CDR3 spells CASSPTASTDTQYF. CDR3 nucleotides: TGCGCCAGCAGCCCGACAGCTAGCACAGATACGCAGTATTTT.

This clone was seen ten or more times. This rearrangement joins TRBV28 to TRBJ1-2; D is possibly TRBD1 (6 bases). CDR3 length: 15 residues. V was shortened by 3 bases and J by 3 bases, with 14 bases between the two germline ends. Germline V gene sequence: CDR1 MDHEN, CDR2 SYDVKM. In DNA form, the CDR3 reads TGTGCCAGCAGTTTGGGGCAGGGGTTTCACTATGGCTACACCTTC. Protein product: CASSLGQGFHYGYTF.

V and J are TRBV9 and TRBJ1-2; 9 nucleotides line up with TRBD1. V trimming: 4 bases; J trimming: 1 base; junction bases outside the gene matches: 5. Per the germline V gene, CDR1 is SGDLS and CDR2 is YYNGEE. The CDR3 length is 15 residues. CDR3 nucleotides: TGTGCCAGCAGCCTTACAGGGGGCAATAACTATGGCTACACCTTC. This encodes CASSLTGGNNYGYTF.

The chain couples TRBV19 to TRBJ2-7, with 8 positions matching TRBD1. The CDR3 totals 11 residues. The V gene end was trimmed by 11 bases and the J gene end by 2 bases; junction bases not matched to a gene: 2. CDR1 is LNHDA, CDR2 SQIVND, per germline (reference sequence). CDR3 in DNA: TGTGCCGTACAGGGGGCCTACGAGCAGTACTTC. Encoded protein: CAVQGAYEQYF.

This sequence joins TRBV5-1 and TRBJ2-1; 11 bases map to TRBD2. The J segment lost 4 bases and the V segment lost 3 bases, leaving 0 bases of the junction unmatched. This CDR3 comprises 14 residues. Germline CDR1 is SGHRS and CDR2 is YFSETQ. CDR3 in DNA: TGCGCCAGCAGCTGGACTAGCGGGTACAATGAGCAGTTCTTC. It codes for CASSWTSGYNEQFF. The complete variable domain, with remaining parts taken from reference TRBV5-1 and TRBJ2-1, reads KAGVTQTPRYLIKTRGQQVTLSCSPISGHRSVSWYQQTPGQGLQFLFEYFSETQRNKGNFPGRFSGRQFSNSRSEMNVSTLELGDSALYLCASSWTSGYNEQFFGPGTRLTVL.

V usage is TRBV5-4 and J usage is TRBJ2-3, with D perhaps TRBD2 (6 bases). The CDR3 contains 15 residues. Looked up from germline, CDR1 is SGHNT and CDR2 is YYREEE (reference sequence). The germline V and J ends were trimmed by 2 bases and 2 bases, with 12 bases remaining between them. DNA of the CDR3: TGTGCCAGCAGCTTCGGCGGGGCCTACACAGATACGCAGTATTTT. Protein sequence: CASSFGGAYTDTQYF. The full variable domain, completed using reference TRBV5-4 and TRBJ2-3, is ETGVTQSPTHLIKTRGQQVTLRCSSQSGHNTVSWYQQALGQGPQFIFQYYREEENGRGNFPPRFSGLQFPNYSSELNVNALELDDSALYLCASSFGGAYTDTQYFGPGTRLTVL.

This clone showed up just once. V is TRBV6-4 and J is TRBJ2-6, with 8 bases matching TRBD1. CDR3 size: 16 residues. With 6 bases clipped from V and 0 bases from J, the junction kept 4 bases outside the gene matches. Germline V gene lookup returns CDR1 MRHNA and CDR2 SNTAGT. CDR3: CASSRTGSSGANVLTF. The DNA for the CDR3 is TGTGCCAGCAGCAGGACAGGGAGCTCTGGGGCCAACGTCCTGACTTTC.

This chain links TRBV24-1 with TRBJ2-5; 14 bases fit TRBD2. This CDR3 contains 15 residues. Looked up from germline, CDR1 is KGHDR and CDR2 is SFDVKD. With 7 bases clipped from V and 7 bases from J, the junction kept 7 bases outside the gene matches. CDR3 sequence (DNA): TGTGCCACCAGGGGGACGGGACTAGCGGGGGCGACCCAGTACTTC. Amino acids: CATRGTGLAGATQYF.

The chain has TRBV18 and TRBJ1-2; 7 bases are shared with TRBD1. This CDR3 comprises 14 residues. The V gene end was trimmed by 0 bases and the J gene end by 4 bases; junction bases not matched to a gene: 2. From germline, CDR1 is KGHSH and CDR2 LQKENI. CDR3 residues: CASSPPTGTYGYTF. For the CDR3, the DNA is TGTGCCAGCTCACCACCGACAGGGACCTATGGCTACACCTTC.

CDR3 nucleotides: TGTGCCAGCAGACCGGGGGGGGCGAACACTGAAGCTTTCTTT. It yields the protein CASRPGGANTEAFF. The chain combines TRBV27 with TRBJ1-1, with D maybe TRBD1 (6 bases). The CDR3 is 14 residues long. V lost 6 bases and J lost 1, with 12 bases in between. CDR1 is MNHEY and CDR2 is SMNVEV in the germline V gene (reference sequence).

The gene calls are TRBV7-6 and TRBJ2-5; 14 nucleotides line up with TRBD2. V shed 4 bases and J 6 bases; nucleotides not matched to a gene: 7. The germline V gene has CDR1 SGHVS and CDR2 FNYEAQ. CDR3 length: 16 residues. CDR3 in DNA: TGTGCCAGCAGCTCCGGACTAGCGGGAGGAATGAAGACCCAGTACTTC. It is translated as CASSSGLAGGMKTQYF.

The V call is TRBV2, the J call TRBJ1-1; 9 bases are shared with TRBD1. V dropped 6 bases and J dropped 3; count of bases not matched to a gene: 8. The CDR3 spans 15 residues. CDR1 is SNHLY, CDR2 FYNNEI, per germline. CDR3 bases: TGTGCCAGCAGACTAGCAACAGGGGGCTACACTGAAGCTTTCTTT. Translated, it gives CASRLATGGYTEAFF.

The J gene is TRBJ2-2, the V gene TRBV20-1; D is possibly TRBD1 (6 bases). Trimming stripped 3 bases from V and 6 bases from J, with 11 bases between. The CDR3 is 13 residues long. The germline V gene has CDR1 DFQATT and CDR2 SNEGSKA (reference sequence). The CDR3 nucleotides are TGCAGTGCTAGTCTACAGGGATCCGGGGAGCTGTTTTTT. It encodes CSASLQGSGELFF.

The chain is built from TRBV7-8 and TRBJ2-5; 9 bases match TRBD1. With 5 bases clipped from V and 4 bases from J, the junction kept 5 bases outside the gene matches. CDR1 SGHVS and CDR2 FQNEAQ come from the germline V gene. The CDR3 contains 14 residues. The chain's CDR3 is CASSPRDRAETQYF. CDR3 sequence (DNA): TGTGCCAGCAGCCCCCGGGACAGGGCAGAGACCCAGTACTTC.

This chain uses TRBV28 with TRBJ1-4; 9 positions match TRBD1. The germline V gene encodes CDR1 MDHEN and CDR2 SYDVKM. CDR3 length: 18 residues. V shed 4 bases and J 0 bases; nucleotides not matched to a gene: 9. The CDR3 loop is CASSSGTGRAATNEKLFF. DNA for the CDR3: TGTGCCAGCAGTTCCGGGACAGGGAGGGCTGCAACTAATGAAAAACTGTTTTTT.